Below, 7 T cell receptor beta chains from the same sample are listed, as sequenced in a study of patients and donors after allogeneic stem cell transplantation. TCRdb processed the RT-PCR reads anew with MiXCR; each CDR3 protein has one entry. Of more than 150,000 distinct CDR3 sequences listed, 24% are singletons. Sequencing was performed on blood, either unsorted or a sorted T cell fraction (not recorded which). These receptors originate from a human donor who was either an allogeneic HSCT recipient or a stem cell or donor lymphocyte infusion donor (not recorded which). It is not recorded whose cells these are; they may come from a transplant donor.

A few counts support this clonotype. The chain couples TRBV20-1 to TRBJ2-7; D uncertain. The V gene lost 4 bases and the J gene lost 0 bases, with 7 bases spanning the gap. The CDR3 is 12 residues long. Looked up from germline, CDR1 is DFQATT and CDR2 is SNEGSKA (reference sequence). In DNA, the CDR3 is TGCAGTGCTATTCACACCTCCTACGAGCAGTACTTC. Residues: CSAIHTSYEQYF.

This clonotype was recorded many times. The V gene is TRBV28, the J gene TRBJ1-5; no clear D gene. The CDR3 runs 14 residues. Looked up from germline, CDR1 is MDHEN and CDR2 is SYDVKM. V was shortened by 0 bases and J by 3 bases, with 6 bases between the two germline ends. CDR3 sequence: CASSLWGSNQPQHF. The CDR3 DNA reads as TGTGCCAGCAGTTTATGGGGGTCCAATCAGCCCCAGCATTTT.

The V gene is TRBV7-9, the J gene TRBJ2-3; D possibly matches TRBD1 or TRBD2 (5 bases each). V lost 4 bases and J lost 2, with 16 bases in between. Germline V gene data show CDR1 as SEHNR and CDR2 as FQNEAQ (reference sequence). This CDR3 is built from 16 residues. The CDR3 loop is CASSSLRGPLTDTQYF. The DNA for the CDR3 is TGTGCCAGCAGCTCATTACGGGGACCACTCACAGATACGCAGTATTTT.

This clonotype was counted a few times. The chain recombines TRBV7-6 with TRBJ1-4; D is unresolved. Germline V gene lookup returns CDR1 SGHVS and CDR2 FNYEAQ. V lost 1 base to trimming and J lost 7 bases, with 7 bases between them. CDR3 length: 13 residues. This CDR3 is CASSLGLAEKLFF. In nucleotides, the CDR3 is TGTGCCAGCAGCTTAGGCCTTGCTGAAAAACTGTTTTTT. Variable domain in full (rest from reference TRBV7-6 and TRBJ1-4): GAGVSQSPRYKVTKRGQDVALRCDPISGHVSLYWYRQALGQGPEFLTYFNYEAQQDKSGLPNDRFSAERPEGSISTLTIQRTEQRDSAMYRCASSLGLAEKLFFGSGTQLSVL.

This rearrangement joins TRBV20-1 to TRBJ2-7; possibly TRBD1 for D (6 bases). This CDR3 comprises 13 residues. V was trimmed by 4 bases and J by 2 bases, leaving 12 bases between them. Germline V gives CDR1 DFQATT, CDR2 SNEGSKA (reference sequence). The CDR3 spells CSATRDIPYEQYF. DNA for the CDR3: TGCAGTGCTACCCGGGACATCCCCTACGAGCAGTACTTC.

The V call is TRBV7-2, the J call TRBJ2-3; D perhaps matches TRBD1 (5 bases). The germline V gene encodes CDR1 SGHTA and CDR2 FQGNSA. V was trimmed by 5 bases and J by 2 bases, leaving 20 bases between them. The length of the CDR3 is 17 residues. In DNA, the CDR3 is TGTGCCAGCAGCCCGTTGGGGCAGCCGACCCTCACAGATACGCAGTATTTT. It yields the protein CASSPLGQPTLTDTQYF. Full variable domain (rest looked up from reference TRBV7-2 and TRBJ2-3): GAGVSQSPSNKVTEKGKDVELRCDPISGHTALYWYRQSLGQGLEFLIYFQGNSAPDKSGLPSDRFSAERTGGSVSTLTIQRTQQEDSAVYLCASSPLGQPTLTDTQYFGPGTRLTVL.

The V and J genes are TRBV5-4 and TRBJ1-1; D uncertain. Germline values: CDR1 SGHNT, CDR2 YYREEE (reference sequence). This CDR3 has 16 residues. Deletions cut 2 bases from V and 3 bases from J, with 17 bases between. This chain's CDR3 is CASSLIGWAQDTEAFF. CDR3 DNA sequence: TGTGCCAGCAGCTTAATCGGGTGGGCGCAGGACACTGAAGCTTTCTTT.